The 10 T cell receptor beta chains below were found in one sample sequenced in a study of cytomegalovirus exposure and HLA in healthy donors (dated by TCRdb to the late 2010s). Libraries were constructed by the immunoSEQ multiplex PCR assay. A mixture of 60 forward primers for TCR Vbeta segments and 13 reverse primers for TCR Jbeta segments was used in the multiplex PCR. The immuneACCESS repertoire file appears here via TCRdb, limited to in-frame rearrangements. These files lack a portion of the clones; in checked studies, under half of the deficit traces to unresolved V genes, and the cause of the others is not known. In this sample the table shows roughly 100,000 clones, over 55% of which occur a single time. The top ten constitute about 2.8% of the sample. Specimen: PBMCs. These receptors were obtained from a female donor in good health and CMV-seronegative.

Turning to this clone: At one of its ends the junction is not consistent with the germline gene, which may arise from a read error. The V call is TRBV28, the J call TRBJ1-2; D remains unclear. CDR3 length equals 16 residues. CDR1 is MDHEN, CDR2 SYDVKM, per germline. The CDR3 nucleotides are TGTGTCAGCAGTCCCCCAGGCTCCGGGAGGTTATATGGCTACACCTTC. It translates to CVSSPPGSGRLYGYTF.

This clone occurred a few times. The CDR3 DNA is TGTGCCAGCAGTTATGGGGCAGGGGGCCTCGGGGAGCTGTTTTTT. Encoded protein: CASSYGAGGLGELFF. The chain couples TRBV6-5 to TRBJ2-2, with 8 bases aligning to TRBD1. V trimming: 3 bases; J trimming: 7 bases; junction bases outside the gene matches: 7. This CDR3 has 15 amino acids. Germline lookup yields CDR1 MNHEY and CDR2 SVGAGI.

The CDR3 here is CATTGDGGANVLTF. In nucleotides, the CDR3 is TGTGCCACCACAGGGGATGGTGGGGCCAACGTCCTGACTTTC. The V and J genes are TRBV6-1 and TRBJ2-6; TRBD1 agrees at 7 bases. This CDR3 has 14 amino acids. Trimming cost V 10 bases and J 3 bases; bases outside gene matches: 6. Germline CDR1 and CDR2: MNHNS and SASEGT.

V usage is TRBV5-4 and J usage is TRBJ2-3, with a tentative D call TRBD1 (6 bases). The germline V gene encodes CDR1 SGHNT and CDR2 YYREEE (reference sequence). V gave up 4 bases and J gave up 4 bases, with 13 bases separating them. The CDR3 is made up of 14 amino acids. CDR3 sequence (DNA): TGTGCCAGCAGCCTACAGGGTCGGGCAGATACGCAGTATTTT. Translation gives CASSLQGRADTQYF.

This clone was counted between two and nine times. The rearrangement links TRBV5-7 to TRBJ1-1; D uncertain. TRBV5-7 is an ORF, and what it does is uncertain. CDR3 length: 15 amino acids. Trimming removed 2 bases from V and 4 bases from J, with 15 bases in between. The CDR3 coding sequence is TGTGCCAGCAGCTTAATCCGGGGAGGTAGCACTGAAGCTTTCTTT. Its protein is CASSLIRGGSTEAFF.

This sequence joins TRBV30 and TRBJ2-7; tentative D call: TRBD1 (6 bases). Deletions cut 3 bases from V and 2 bases from J, with 14 bases between. The CDR3 sequence is 14 residues long. Germline assignment: CDR1 GTSNPN and CDR2 SVGIG (reference sequence). The CDR3 bases are TGTGCCTGGAGAACAGGGTCCCTAGCCTACGAGCAGTACTTC. Its protein is CAWRTGSLAYEQYF.

The rearrangement uses TRBV9 and TRBJ2-3, with D possibly TRBD2 on 5 matching bases. The CDR3 consists of 15 residues. V dropped 2 bases and J dropped 8 bases, with 18 bases sitting between them. The germline V gene has CDR1 SGDLS and CDR2 YYNGEE. CDR3 protein: CASSVLAGSEGTQYF. The DNA of the CDR3 is TGTGCCAGCAGCGTCCTTGCAGGATCTGAGGGTACGCAGTATTTT.

V and J are TRBV5-4 and TRBJ2-7, with 7 bases that match TRBD2. This CDR3 has 13 amino acids. From germline, CDR1 is SGHNT and CDR2 YYREEE (reference sequence). Unmatched junction bases numbered 5, after V lost 5 bases and J lost 3 bases. The CDR3 here is CASRAGLGYEQYF. CDR3 bases: TGTGCCAGCAGGGCCGGACTAGGCTACGAGCAGTACTTC.

This clone turned up a few times. One end of the junction does not line up with germline, which may come from a read error. The chain uses TRBV19 and TRBJ2-4; 8 bases line up with TRBD1. Germline CDR1 and CDR2: LNHDA and SQIVND (reference sequence). The CDR3 runs 16 residues. The CDR3: CASSMGSTSGRGRLRF. CDR3 sequence (DNA): TGTGCCAGTAGTATGGGGTCGACATCCGGCAGGGGGCGATTGAGGTTC.

The chain joins TRBV1 to TRBJ2-3; the table calls TRBD2, which could not be checked here. TRBV1 is listed as a pseudogene. The CDR3 spans 18 residues. The CDR3 reads CTSSRGAGAGSYTDTQYF. CDR3 coding DNA: TGCACCAGCAGCCGAGGAGCGGGAGCGGGATCTTACACAGATACGCAGTATTTT.